This T cell receptor (beta chain) was recovered during a study of long-term antiretroviral therapy in people with HIV. Looking at the study overall: A decade or so separates the oldest specimens from the later 2015 immediate-ART recommendation.

At the survey level, the v3.0 immunoSEQ assay was run. Measured with immunoSEQ multiplex PCR; TCRdb has only the in-frame clones, and not every one. The top ten hold 8.8% of the sample, which has around 19,000 clones, 65% to 85% seen once. A word on this clone: Its antigen is unknown.

The study's findings and limits: ART adherence was not documented, and neither viral resistance nor therapy changes had any data. Possibly under older ART regimens, blood was drawn between about 2004 and 2018.

V was clipped by 1 base and J by 8 bases, with 20 bases between them. Per the germline V gene, CDR1 is MGHRA and CDR2 is YSYEKL. The length of the CDR3 is 16 residues. The clonotype was recovered from a woman aged 40 to 49 with HIV. The chain joins TRBV4-1 to TRBJ1-2, with TRBD1 as a possible D gene (6 bases). Sequenced here: unsorted PBMCs, sampled 1.2 years after starting antiretroviral therapy. This CDR3 reads CASSQAFARGGLGYTF. For the CDR3, the DNA is TGCGCCAGCAGCCAAGCGTTCGCGAGAGGGGGGCTCGGCTACACCTTC.